These T cell receptor beta chains were read from a single sample in a study of blood T cell repertoires in COVID-19. Repertoires were generated with immunoSEQ multiplex PCR, while TCRdb's copy carries only in-frame clones and drops some. The sample has roughly 450,000 clones; around 91% are singletons. The sequencing input was PBMCs or T cells enriched from blood (not recorded which). These receptors originate from a man younger than 35 who had recovered from COVID-19. Both conserved end residues are trimmed from each CDR3.

j_gene,v_gene,CDR3aa
TRBJ1-4,TRBV7-9,ASSLGQGREKLF
TRBJ2-7,TRBV5-6,ASSPSFRGGGNEQY
TRBJ1-6,TRBV19,ASRETGAPSNSPLH
TRBJ1-2,TRBV19,ASSIPAAGTYGYT
TRBJ2-3,TRBV7-3,ASSQGLSTDTQY
TRBJ2-7,TRBV10-2,ASSEFEGRGTYEQY
TRBJ1-2,TRBV28,ASSTPGGDRSYYGYT
TRBJ2-7,TRBV3-1/TRBV3-2,ASSLLADSYEQY
TRBJ1-4,TRBV9,ASSPIPGTNEKLF
TRBJ1-1,TRBV11-2,ASSYPRAGNTEAF
TRBJ2-2,TRBV11-2,ASSFGRHTRELF
TRBJ1-2,TRBV27,ASTPGGTGTNYGYT
TRBJ2-3,TRBV7-2,ASSPGQGAYTQY
TRBJ2-1,TRBV27,ASRAGGLSGQF